This T cell receptor beta chain appears in the sequencing data of a study of cytomegalovirus exposure and HLA in healthy donors. Per germline, CDR1 MDHEN and CDR2 SYDVKM. The CDR3 spans 16 residues. V was trimmed by 6 bases and J by 4 bases, leaving 19 bases between them. Points from the study as a whole: Most CMV-associated TCR beta chains appeared HLA-restricted in a later analysis. Across all donors, roughly uniform sequencing depth was an assumption of the presence/absence analyses. The study labeled 150 to 200 TCR beta chains cytomegalovirus-associated. Based on reports, TCR beta sequences accurately predicted HLA-A and HLA-B alleles for most subjects.

The table lists this clone with a count of one. Antigen specificity is unknown. PCR employed 60 Vbeta and 13 Jbeta primers. Libraries were prepared by immunoSEQ multiplex PCR; TCRdb keeps only in-frame clonotypes and omits some of them. Seen here are around 120,000 clones, around three quarters observed once, and the top ten hold 2%. The rearrangement links TRBV28 to TRBJ2-1; tentative D call: TRBD1 (6 bases). The sample comprised PBMCs. The receptor was derived from a man aged 18 to 30 in good health and CMV-seronegative. The CDR3: CASSPGPTGSYNEQFF. The CDR3 DNA reads as TGTGCCAGCAGCCCAGGTCCGACAGGATCTTACAATGAGCAGTTCTTC.